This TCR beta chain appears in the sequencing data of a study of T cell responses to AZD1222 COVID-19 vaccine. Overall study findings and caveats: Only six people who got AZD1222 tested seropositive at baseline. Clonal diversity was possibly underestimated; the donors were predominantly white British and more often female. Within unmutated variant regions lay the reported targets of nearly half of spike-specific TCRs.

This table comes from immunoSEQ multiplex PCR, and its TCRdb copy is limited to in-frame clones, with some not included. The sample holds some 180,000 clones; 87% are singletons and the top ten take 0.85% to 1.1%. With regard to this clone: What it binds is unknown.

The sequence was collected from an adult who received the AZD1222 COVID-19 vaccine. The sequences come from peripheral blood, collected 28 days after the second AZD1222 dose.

The CDR3 protein is CASSISGTATGELFF. Here the CDR3 DNA reads TGTGCCAGTAGTATAAGTGGGACAGCCACCGGGGAGCTGTTTTTT. This chain connects TRBV19 to TRBJ2-2; 7 bases agree with TRBD1. Trimming at V came to 2 bases and at J to 4 bases, leaving 4 bases not matched to a gene. The CDR3 is made up of 15 amino acids. CDR1 is LNHDA, CDR2 SQIVND, per germline (reference sequence).